Listed below are T cell receptor beta chains from one sample, sequenced in a study of blood T cells in healthy people across ages. Each CDR3 protein gets one entry after TCRdb re-called the 5' RACE reads with MiXCR. The sample consists of approximately 670,000 distinct CDR3 sequences, over 40% of them appearing once. The sample was blood. These receptors came from a man at least 80 years old in good health. CDR3s include the opening cysteine and the closing phenylalanine or tryptophan. Fields, in order: CDR3 DNA, CDR3 protein, D gene, J gene, clone size, V gene. The D gene is left open where the match is weak. The size of a clone is reported for some rows only, either as once, few or many, or as a class for expanded clones.

DNA: TGTGCCAGCAGTCCATGGACAGGTACCGTGCAGTTCTTC; CDR3: CASSPWTGTVQFF; D: TRBD1; J: TRBJ2-1; size: NA; V: TRBV6-1
DNA: TGTGCCAGCAGCCCCTCCCGGGGGGTCCTCAGTGGCTACACCTTC; CDR3: CASSPSRGVLSGYTF; D: NA; J: TRBJ1-2; size: once; V: TRBV3-1
DNA: TGTGCCAGCGGGGGGAGCCTTAGCAATCAGCCCCAGCATTTT; CDR3: CASGGSLSNQPQHF; D: NA; J: TRBJ1-5; size: NA; V: TRBV12-3/TRBV12-4
DNA: TGTGCCAGCAGCCAAGGGCTAGCGGGTACCTATCAGTTCTTC; CDR3: CASSQGLAGTYQFF; D: TRBD2; J: TRBJ2-1; size: NA; V: TRBV3-1
DNA: TGCGCCAGCAGCACAGAGGGACAGCGTTATACCTACGAGCAGTACTTC; CDR3: CASSTEGQRYTYEQYF; D: TRBD1; J: TRBJ2-7; size: NA; V: TRBV5-1
DNA: TGTGCCATCCCAGGGGGCGCGGGAGTAGGGTATGGCTACACCTTC; CDR3: CAIPGGAGVGYGYTF; D: TRBD1; J: TRBJ1-2; size: NA; V: TRBV28
DNA: TGTGCCAGCAGCCAAAGGTGGGCAAGCACAGATACGCAGTATTTT; CDR3: CASSQRWASTDTQYF; D: NA; J: TRBJ2-3; size: NA; V: TRBV3-1
DNA: TGCAGCGTTGAAGGCCAGGTACAAGAGACCCAGTACTTC; CDR3: CSVEGQVQETQYF; D: NA; J: TRBJ2-5; size: many; V: TRBV29-1
DNA: TGTGCCAGCCATTCCCGGGGGGCCGGACAGGAGACCCAGTACTTC; CDR3: CASHSRGAGQETQYF; D: NA; J: TRBJ2-5; size: NA; V: TRBV28
DNA: TGCAGCGTTGATCCACAGGGGTTGAACACTGAAGCTTTCTTT; CDR3: CSVDPQGLNTEAFF; D: TRBD1; J: TRBJ1-1; size: few; V: TRBV29-1